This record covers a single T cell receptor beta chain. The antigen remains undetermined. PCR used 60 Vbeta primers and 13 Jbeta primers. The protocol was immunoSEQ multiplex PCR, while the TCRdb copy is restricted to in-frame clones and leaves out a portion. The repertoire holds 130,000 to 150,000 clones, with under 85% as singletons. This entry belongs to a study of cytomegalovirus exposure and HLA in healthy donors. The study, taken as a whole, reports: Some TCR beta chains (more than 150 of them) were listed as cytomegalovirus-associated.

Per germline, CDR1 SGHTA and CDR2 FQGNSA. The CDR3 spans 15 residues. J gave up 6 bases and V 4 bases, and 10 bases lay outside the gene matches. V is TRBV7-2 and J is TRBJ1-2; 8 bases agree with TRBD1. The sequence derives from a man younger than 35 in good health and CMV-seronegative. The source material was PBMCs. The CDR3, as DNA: TGTGCCAGCAGCTACATTACAGGGGGAAAGGATGGCTACACCTTC. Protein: CASSYITGGKDGYTF.